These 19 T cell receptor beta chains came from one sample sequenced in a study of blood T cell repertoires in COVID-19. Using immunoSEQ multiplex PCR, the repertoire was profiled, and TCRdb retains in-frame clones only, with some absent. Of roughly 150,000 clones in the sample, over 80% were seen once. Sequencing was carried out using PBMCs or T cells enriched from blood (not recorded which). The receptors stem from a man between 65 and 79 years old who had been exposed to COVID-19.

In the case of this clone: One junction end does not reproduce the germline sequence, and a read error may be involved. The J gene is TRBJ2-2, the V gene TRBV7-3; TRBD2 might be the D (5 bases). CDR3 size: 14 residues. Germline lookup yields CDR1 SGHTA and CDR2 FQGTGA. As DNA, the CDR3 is TGTGCCAGCAGCTTAAACGGACTCACCGGGGAGCTGTATTTT. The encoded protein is CASSLNGLTGELYF.

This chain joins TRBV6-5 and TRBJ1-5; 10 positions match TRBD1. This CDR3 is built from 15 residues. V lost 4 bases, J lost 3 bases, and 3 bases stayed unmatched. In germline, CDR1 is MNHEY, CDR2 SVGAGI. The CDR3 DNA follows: TGTGCCAGCAGTTCCGGGACAGGGGTCAATCAGCCCCAGCATTTT. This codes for CASSSGTGVNQPQHF.

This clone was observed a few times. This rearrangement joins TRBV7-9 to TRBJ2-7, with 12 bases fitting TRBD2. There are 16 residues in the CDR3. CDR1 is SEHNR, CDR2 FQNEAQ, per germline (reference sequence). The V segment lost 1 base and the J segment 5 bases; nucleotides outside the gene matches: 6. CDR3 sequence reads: CASSLGLAGAPDEQYF. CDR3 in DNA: TGTGCCAGCAGCTTAGGACTAGCGGGGGCCCCCGACGAGCAGTACTTC.

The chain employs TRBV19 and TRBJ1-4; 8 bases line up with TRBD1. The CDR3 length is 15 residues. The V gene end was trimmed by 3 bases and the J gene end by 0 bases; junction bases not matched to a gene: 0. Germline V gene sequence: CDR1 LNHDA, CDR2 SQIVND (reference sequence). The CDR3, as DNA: TGTGCCAGTAGTATGGGACAGGCAACTAATGAAAAACTGTTTTTT. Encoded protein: CASSMGQATNEKLFF.

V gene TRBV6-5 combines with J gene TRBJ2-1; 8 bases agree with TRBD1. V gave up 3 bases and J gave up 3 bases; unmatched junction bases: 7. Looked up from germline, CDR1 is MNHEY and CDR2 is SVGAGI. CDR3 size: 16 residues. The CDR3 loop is CASSYNRGTSYNEQFF. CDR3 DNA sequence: TGTGCCAGCAGTTATAACAGGGGGACCAGCTACAATGAGCAGTTCTTC.

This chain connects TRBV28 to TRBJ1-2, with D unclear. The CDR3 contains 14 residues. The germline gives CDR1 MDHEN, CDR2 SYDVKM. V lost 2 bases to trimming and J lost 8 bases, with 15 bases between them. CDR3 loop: CASSLAGSPAGYTF. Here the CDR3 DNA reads TGTGCCAGCAGTTTAGCGGGGTCCCCAGCGGGCTACACCTTC.

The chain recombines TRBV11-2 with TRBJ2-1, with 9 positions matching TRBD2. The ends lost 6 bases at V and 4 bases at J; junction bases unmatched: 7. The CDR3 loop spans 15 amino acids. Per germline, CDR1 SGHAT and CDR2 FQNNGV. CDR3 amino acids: CASRAGTSSYNEQFF. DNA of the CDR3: TGTGCCAGCAGAGCCGGGACTAGCAGTTACAATGAGCAGTTCTTC. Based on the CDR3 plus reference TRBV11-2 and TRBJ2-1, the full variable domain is EAGVAQSPRYKIIEKRQSVAFWCNPISGHATLYWYQQILGQGPKLLIQFQNNGVVDDSQLPKDRFSAERLKGVDSTLKIQPAKLEDSAVYLCASRAGTSSYNEQFFGPGTRLTVL.

CDR3 nucleotide sequence: TGTGCCAGTAGTATATGGGGACAGGGAGAGGTAGGCAATCAGCCCCAGCATTTT. This gives the protein CASSIWGQGEVGNQPQHF. V usage is TRBV19 and J usage is TRBJ1-5; 9 bases line up with TRBD1. Trimming at V came to 2 bases and at J to 2 bases, leaving 10 bases not matched to a gene. The CDR3 totals 18 residues. CDR1 and CDR2 from the germline V gene are LNHDA and SQIVND (reference sequence).

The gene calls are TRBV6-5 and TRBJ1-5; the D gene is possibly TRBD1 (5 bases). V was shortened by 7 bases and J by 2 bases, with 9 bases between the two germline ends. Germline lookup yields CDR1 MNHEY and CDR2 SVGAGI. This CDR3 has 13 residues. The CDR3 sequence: CASTLGGNQPQHF. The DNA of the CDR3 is TGTGCCAGCACCCTAGGGGGCAATCAGCCCCAGCATTTT.

In DNA, the CDR3 is TGTGCCAGTAGTGGGACAGGGGGGATCAACGAGCAGTACTTC. Translating it yields CASSGTGGINEQYF. The chain recombines TRBV19 with TRBJ2-7; 11 bases fit TRBD1. The trim removed 5 bases at V and 5 bases at J, leaving 5 bases unmatched. Germline CDR1 and CDR2: LNHDA and SQIVND (reference sequence). CDR3 length: 14 amino acids.

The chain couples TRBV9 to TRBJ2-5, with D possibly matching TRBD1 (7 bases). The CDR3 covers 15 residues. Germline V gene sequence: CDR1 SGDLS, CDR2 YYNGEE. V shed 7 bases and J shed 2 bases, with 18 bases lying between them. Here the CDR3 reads CASAWGDSSQETQYF. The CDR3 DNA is TGTGCCAGCGCTTGGGGGGACAGTTCTCAAGAGACCCAGTACTTC. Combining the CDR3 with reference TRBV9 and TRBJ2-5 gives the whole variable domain DSGVTQTPKHLITATGQRVTLRCSPRSGDLSVYWYQQSLDQGLQFLIQYYNGEERAKGNILERFSAQQFPDLHSELNLSSLELGDSALYFCASAWGDSSQETQYFGPGTRLLVL.

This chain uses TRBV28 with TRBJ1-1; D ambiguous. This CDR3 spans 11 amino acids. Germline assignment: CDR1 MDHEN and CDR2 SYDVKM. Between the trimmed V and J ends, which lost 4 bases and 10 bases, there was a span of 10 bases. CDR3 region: CASSSLEGAFF. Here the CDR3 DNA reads TGTGCCAGCAGTTCCCTTGAGGGAGCTTTCTTT.

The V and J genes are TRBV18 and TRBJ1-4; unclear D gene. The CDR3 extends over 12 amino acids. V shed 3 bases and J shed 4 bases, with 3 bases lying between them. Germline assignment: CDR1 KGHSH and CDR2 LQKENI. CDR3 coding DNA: TGTGCCAGCTCACCCCGTAATGAAAAACTGTTTTTT. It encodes CASSPRNEKLFF.

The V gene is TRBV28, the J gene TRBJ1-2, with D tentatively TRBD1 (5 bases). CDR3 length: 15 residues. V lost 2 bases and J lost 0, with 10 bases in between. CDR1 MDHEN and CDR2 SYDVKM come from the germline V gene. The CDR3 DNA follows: TGTGCCAGCAGTTTACCCCTCAGGGCTAACTATGGCTACACCTTC. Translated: CASSLPLRANYGYTF.

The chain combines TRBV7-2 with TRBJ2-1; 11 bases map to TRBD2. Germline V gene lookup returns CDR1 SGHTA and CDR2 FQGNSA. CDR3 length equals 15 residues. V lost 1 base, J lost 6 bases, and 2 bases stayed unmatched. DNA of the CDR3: TGTGCCAGCAGCTTAGGACTAGCGGGGACCAATGAGCAGTTCTTC. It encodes CASSLGLAGTNEQFF.

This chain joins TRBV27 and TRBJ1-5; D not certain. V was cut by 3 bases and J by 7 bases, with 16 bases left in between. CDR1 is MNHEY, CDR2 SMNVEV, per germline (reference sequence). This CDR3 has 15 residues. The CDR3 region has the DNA TGTGCCAGCAGTTTTCGTGGGGAGGTTGGGCAGCCCCAGCATTTT. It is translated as CASSFRGEVGQPQHF.

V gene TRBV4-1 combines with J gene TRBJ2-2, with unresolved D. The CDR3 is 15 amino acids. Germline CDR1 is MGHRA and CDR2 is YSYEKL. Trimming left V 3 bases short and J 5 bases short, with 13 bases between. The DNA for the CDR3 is TGCGCCAGCAGCCAGTCTCCGCTAGATACCGGGGAGCTGTTTTTT. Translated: CASSQSPLDTGELFF.

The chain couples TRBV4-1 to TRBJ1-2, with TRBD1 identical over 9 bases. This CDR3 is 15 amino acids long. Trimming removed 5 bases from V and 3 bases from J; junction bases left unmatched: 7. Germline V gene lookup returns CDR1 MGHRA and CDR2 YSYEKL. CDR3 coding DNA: TGCGCCAGCAGCTGGGACAGGGTCAGCTACTATGGCTACACCTTC. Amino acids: CASSWDRVSYYGYTF.

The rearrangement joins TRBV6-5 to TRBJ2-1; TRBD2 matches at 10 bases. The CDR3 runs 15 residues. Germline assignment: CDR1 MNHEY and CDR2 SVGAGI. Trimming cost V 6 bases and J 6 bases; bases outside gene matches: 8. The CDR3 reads CASRPSGGAPNEQFF. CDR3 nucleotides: TGTGCCAGCAGACCAAGCGGGGGGGCCCCCAATGAGCAGTTCTTC.